Following are 18 T cell receptor beta chains from one sample sequenced in a study of T-cell memory formation after mild COVID-19. TCRdb re-derived calls from the 5' RACE reads in MiXCR, one entry per CDR3 protein. The table shows about 430,000 distinct CDR3 sequences, with 15% to 20% occurring only once. Material for sequencing was PBMCs or a T cell subset sorted from them (not recorded which). The receptors here all came from a man aged 18 to 35 who had mild COVID-19 (a few samples of this study predate the infection). Cell type and time point are not known.

V usage is TRBV7-2 and J usage is TRBJ1-6, with 8 bases that match TRBD1. Germline V lookup: CDR1 SGHTA, CDR2 FQGNSA. Trimming took 4 bases from V and 7 from J; bases not matched to a gene: 9. This CDR3 spans 16 amino acids. CDR3 loop: CASSYYQGAQNSPLHF. As DNA, the CDR3 is TGTGCCAGCAGCTACTATCAGGGGGCACAGAATTCACCCCTCCACTTT. Variable domain in full (rest from reference TRBV7-2 and TRBJ1-6): GAGVSQSPSNKVTEKGKDVELRCDPISGHTALYWYRQSLGQGLEFLIYFQGNSAPDKSGLPSDRFSAERTGGSVSTLTIQRTQQEDSAVYLCASSYYQGAQNSPLHFGNGTRLTVT.

The chain is built from TRBV7-9 and TRBJ2-1, with D possibly being TRBD2 (7 bases). This CDR3 contains 16 residues. The germline V gene encodes CDR1 SEHNR and CDR2 FQNEAQ (reference sequence). V dropped 1 base and J dropped 9 bases, with 19 bases sitting between them. CDR3 loop: CASSLGEGGRRLEQFF. DNA for the CDR3: TGTGCCAGCAGCTTAGGGGAGGGGGGTCGCAGACTTGAGCAGTTCTTC.

This clonotype was counted ten times or more. The chain links TRBV5-1 to TRBJ2-7, with 8 bases fitting TRBD2. The CDR3 covers 15 residues. CDR1 and CDR2 (germline): SGHRS, YFSETQ. The V segment lost 0 bases and the J segment 5 bases; nucleotides outside the gene matches: 7. DNA of the CDR3: TGCGCCAGCAGCTTGGTCCTCGGCGGGGGGAACGAGCAGTACTTC. It codes for CASSLVLGGGNEQYF.

V gene TRBV6-5 combines with J gene TRBJ2-7; TRBD1 matches 9 bases. Germline CDR1 and CDR2: MNHEY and SVGAGI. CDR3 length: 14 amino acids. V gave up 6 bases and J gave up 5 bases; unmatched junction bases: 8. The CDR3 nucleotides are TGTGCCAGCAGCCACGGGACAGGGTACCACGAGCAGTACTTC. It encodes CASSHGTGYHEQYF.

This chain links TRBV28 with TRBJ1-5, with D possibly being TRBD1 (6 bases). The germline gives CDR1 MDHEN, CDR2 SYDVKM. Trimming stripped 7 bases from V and 3 bases from J, with 19 bases between. The CDR3 is made up of 16 amino acids. The CDR3 nucleotides read TGTGCCAGCACCCTAGGGGGGGCATATACCAATCAGCCCCAGCATTTT. Its protein is CASTLGGAYTNQPQHF.

The rearrangement links TRBV7-9 to TRBJ2-1; D gene ambiguous. The CDR3 is made up of 15 amino acids. Germline V CDR1 and CDR2: SEHNR, FQNEAQ (reference sequence). Trimming cost V 2 bases and J 6 bases, with 14 bases left between them. This CDR3 reads CASSLYSGMTNEQFF. CDR3 coding DNA: TGTGCCAGCAGCTTATACAGTGGGATGACCAATGAGCAGTTCTTC.

CDR3 nucleotide sequence: TGTGCCAGTAGTATACAAGGGGGCCTTACGGATACGCAGTATTTT. Translation: CASSIQGGLTDTQYF. This rearrangement joins TRBV19 to TRBJ2-3; 7 bases are a match to TRBD1. Germline CDR1 LNHDA, CDR2 SQIVND (reference sequence). V gave up 2 bases and J gave up 6 bases; unmatched junction bases: 8. This CDR3 contains 15 residues. Full variable domain (missing parts from reference TRBV19 and TRBJ2-3): DGGITQSPKYLFRKEGQNVTLSCEQNLNHDAMYWYRQDPGQGLRLIYYSQIVNDFQKGDIAEGYSVSREKKESFPLTVTSAQKNPTAFYLCASSIQGGLTDTQYFGPGTRLTVL.

V is TRBV18 and J is TRBJ1-2; 7 nucleotides match TRBD1. The V and J ends lost 3 bases and 3 bases, in that order; junction bases with no gene match: 7. The germline CDR1 and CDR2 sequences are KGHSH and LQKENI. This CDR3 contains 15 residues. The CDR3 loop reads CASSPKGAFDYGYTF. The CDR3 DNA is TGTGCCAGCTCACCGAAGGGGGCCTTTGACTATGGCTACACCTTC. The variable domain in full, completed from reference TRBV18 and TRBJ1-2, reads NAGVMQNPRHLVRRRGQEARLRCSPMKGHSHVYWYRQLPEEGLKFMVYLQKENIIDESGMPKERFSAEFPKEGPSILRIQQVVRGDSAAYFCASSPKGAFDYGYTFGSGTRLTVV.

The table lists this clonotype with a few counts. The genes are TRBV4-3 and TRBJ2-5, with TRBD2 matching 11 bases. Germline V gene sequence: CDR1 LGHNA, CDR2 YSLEER. CDR3 length equals 16 residues. The J segment lost 5 bases and the V segment lost 3 bases, leaving 8 bases of the junction unmatched. CDR3 sequence: CASSQSSGGAWETQYF. CDR3 nucleotide sequence: TGCGCCAGCAGCCAGAGTAGCGGGGGGGCATGGGAGACCCAGTACTTC.

This clonotype has just a few counts. V usage is TRBV12-3 or TRBV12-4 and J usage is TRBJ1-1; D is unclear. V was trimmed by 7 bases and J by 2 bases, leaving 14 bases between them. The CDR3 is made up of 14 amino acids. CDR3 amino acids: CASTPAELNTEAFF. The CDR3 DNA is TGTGCCAGCACCCCGGCGGAGCTAAACACTGAAGCTTTCTTT.

Worth noting for this clonotype: A much bigger clone sits one base away, suggesting this may be a read error. The chain has TRBV5-1 and TRBJ2-1; 7 positions match TRBD1. J lost 4 bases, V lost 2 bases, and 6 bases had no gene match. The CDR3 length is 15 residues. CDR1 and CDR2 from the germline V gene are SGHRS and YFSETQ. CDR3 sequence reads: CASSLPGQWYNEQFF. The CDR3 DNA follows: TGCGCCAGCAGCTTACCGGGACAGTGGTACAATGAGCAGTTCTTC.

This clonotype was counted only a few times. The chain combines TRBV7-9 with TRBJ2-7; D ambiguous. Germline-derived CDR1 and CDR2 are SEHNR and FQNEAQ (reference sequence). Trimming left V 6 bases short and J 7 bases short, with 13 bases between. The CDR3 runs to 12 residues. The CDR3 here is CASSFGLGEQYF. CDR3 DNA sequence: TGTGCCAGCAGTTTTGGATTGGGTGAGCAGTACTTC.

There are a few counts of this clonotype. V is TRBV3-1 and J is TRBJ1-1; TRBD1 matches at 9 bases. This CDR3 is built from 14 residues. CDR1 is LGHDT and CDR2 is YNNKEL in the germline V gene (reference sequence). V lost 4 bases and J lost 6; bases outside the gene matches: 6. For the CDR3, the DNA is TGTGCCAGCAGCCCTAGACAGGGGGACCCTGAAGCTTTCTTT. This translates into CASSPRQGDPEAFF.

This clonotype was seen a single time. V is TRBV14 and J is TRBJ2-1; perhaps TRBD2 as D (6 bases). The V end was cut by 4 bases, the J end by 5 bases, with 15 bases between. The CDR3 has 15 residues. Per the germline V gene, CDR1 is SGHDN and CDR2 is FVKESK. CDR3 bases: TGTGCCAGCAGCCCCCACCGGCGGGGAGACAATGAGCAGTTCTTC. Translation gives CASSPHRRGDNEQFF.

As for this clonotype: It may be a read error: a sequence one base away is much more abundant. The J gene is TRBJ2-3, the V gene TRBV7-3; perhaps TRBD1 as D (5 bases). Germline V gene lookup returns CDR1 SGHTA and CDR2 FQGTGA. This CDR3 has 17 amino acids. The CDR3 protein is CASSLRAASWGTDTQCF. The CDR3 DNA reads TGTGCCAGCAGCTTACGTGCCGCGTCCTGGGGCACAGATACGCAGTGTTTT.

This clonotype appeared a few times. Here the CDR3 reads CASSPGGGMNTEAFF. In DNA form, the CDR3 reads TGTGCCAGCAGCCCCGGTGGGGGAATGAACACTGAAGCTTTCTTT. The chain carries TRBV12-3 or TRBV12-4 and TRBJ1-1; tentative D call: TRBD1 (5 bases). CDR3 size: 15 residues. V lost 6 bases to trimming and J lost 0 bases, with 14 bases between them.

J is TRBJ2-7 and V is TRBV28; unclear D gene. Germline CDR1 MDHEN, CDR2 SYDVKM. The CDR3 extends over 12 amino acids. Trimming pared 5 bases from V and 6 bases from J, leaving 11 bases between. This CDR3 reads CASSMTDTEQYV. CDR3 sequence (DNA): TGTGCCAGCAGTATGACCGACACCGAGCAGTACGTC.

The gene calls are TRBV7-6 and TRBJ1-1, with 9 bases matching TRBD1. The V and J ends lost 2 bases and 1 base, in that order; junction bases with no gene match: 11. Germline CDR1 is SGHVS and CDR2 is FNYEAQ. The CDR3 extends over 18 amino acids. The CDR3, as DNA: TGTGCCAGCAGCTTATTGGACAGGGGCCAGCAAGGGAACACTGAAGCTTTCTTT. Its protein is CASSLLDRGQQGNTEAFF.